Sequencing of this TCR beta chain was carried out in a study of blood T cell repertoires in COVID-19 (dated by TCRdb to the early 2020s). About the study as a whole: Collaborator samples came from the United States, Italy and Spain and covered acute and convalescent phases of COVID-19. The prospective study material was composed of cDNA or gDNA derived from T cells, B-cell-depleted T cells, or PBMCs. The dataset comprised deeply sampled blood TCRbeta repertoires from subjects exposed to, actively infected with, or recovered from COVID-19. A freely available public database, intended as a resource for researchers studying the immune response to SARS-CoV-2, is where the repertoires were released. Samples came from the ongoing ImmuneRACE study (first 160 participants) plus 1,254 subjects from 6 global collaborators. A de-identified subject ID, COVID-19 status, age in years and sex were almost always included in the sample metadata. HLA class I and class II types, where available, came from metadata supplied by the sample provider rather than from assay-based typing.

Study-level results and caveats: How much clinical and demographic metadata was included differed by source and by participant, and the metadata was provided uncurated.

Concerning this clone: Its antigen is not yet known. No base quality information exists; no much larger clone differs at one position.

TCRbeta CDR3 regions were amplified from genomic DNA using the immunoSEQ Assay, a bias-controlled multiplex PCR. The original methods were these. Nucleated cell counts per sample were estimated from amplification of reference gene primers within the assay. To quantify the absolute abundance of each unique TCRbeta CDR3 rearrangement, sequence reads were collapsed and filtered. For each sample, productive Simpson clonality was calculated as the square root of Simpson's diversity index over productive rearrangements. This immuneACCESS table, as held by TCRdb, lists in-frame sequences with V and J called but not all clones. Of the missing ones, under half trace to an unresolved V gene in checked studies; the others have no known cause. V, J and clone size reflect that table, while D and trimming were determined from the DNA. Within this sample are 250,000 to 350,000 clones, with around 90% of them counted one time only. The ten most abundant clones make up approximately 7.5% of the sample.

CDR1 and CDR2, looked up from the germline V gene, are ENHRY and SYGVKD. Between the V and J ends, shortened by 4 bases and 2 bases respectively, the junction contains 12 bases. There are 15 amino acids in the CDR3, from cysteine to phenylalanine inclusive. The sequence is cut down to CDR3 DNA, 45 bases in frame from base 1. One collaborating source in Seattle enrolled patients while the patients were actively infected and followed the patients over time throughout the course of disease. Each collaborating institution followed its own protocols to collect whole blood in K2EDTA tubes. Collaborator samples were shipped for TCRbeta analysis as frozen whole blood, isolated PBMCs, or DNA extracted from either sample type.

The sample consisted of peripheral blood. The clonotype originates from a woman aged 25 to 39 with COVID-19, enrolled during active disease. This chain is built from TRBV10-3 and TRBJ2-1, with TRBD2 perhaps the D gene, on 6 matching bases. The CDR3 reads CAISGRDSPYNEQFF. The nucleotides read TGTGCCATCAGTGGCCGGGACTCTCCCTACAATGAGCAGTTCTTC.